This entry lists 18 T cell receptor beta chains sequenced from one sample in a study of blood T cell repertoires in COVID-19. The table came from immunoSEQ multiplex PCR; TCRdb's copy has only in-frame clones and leaves some out. This sample has some 290,000 clones, with 90% found just once. Sequencing was carried out using PBMCs or T cells enriched from blood (not recorded which). The receptors were gathered from a woman under 40 who had been exposed to COVID-19.

J is TRBJ2-7 and V is TRBV18; the D gene is possibly TRBD1 (5 bases). Germline CDR1 is KGHSH and CDR2 is LQKENI. The V end lost 3 bases, the J end lost 7 bases, and 16 bases lay between the germline ends. This CDR3 contains 14 residues. The CDR3 DNA reads as TGTGCCAGCTCACCGTGGCCCCCCCCAGGGGAGCAGTACTTC. Protein product: CASSPWPPPGEQYF.

The chain employs TRBV19 and TRBJ1-2, with D uncertain. The CDR3 consists of 14 residues. V was pared by 7 bases and J by 8 bases, with 20 bases between. Germline assignment: CDR1 LNHDA and CDR2 SQIVND (reference sequence). In DNA, the CDR3 is TGTGCCAGTACACGGCTAAGTCTATCGGGGGGCTACACCTTC. Protein product: CASTRLSLSGGYTF. Complete variable domain (other parts from reference TRBV19 and TRBJ1-2): DGGITQSPKYLFRKEGQNVTLSCEQNLNHDAMYWYRQDPGQGLRLIYYSQIVNDFQKGDIAEGYSVSREKKESFPLTVTSAQKNPTAFYLCASTRLSLSGGYTFGSGTRLTVV.

Only a few counts were recorded for this clone. The J gene is TRBJ1-1, the V gene TRBV6-2 or TRBV6-3, with D uncertain. The CDR3 spans 11 residues. The ends were cut back, 4 bases at V and 8 bases at J, with 8 bases in the middle. Germline loops: CDR1 MNHEY, CDR2 SVGEGT. CDR3 residues: CASSWEVEAFF. The CDR3, as DNA: TGTGCCAGCAGTTGGGAGGTAGAAGCTTTCTTT.

On this clone itself: The junction shows a germline mismatch at one end, possibly a read error. V and J are TRBV6-5 and TRBJ1-1, with D uncertain. The CDR3 runs 14 residues. Looked up from germline, CDR1 is MNHEY and CDR2 is SVGAGI. CDR3 DNA sequence: TGTGCCAGCAGTTACGATGCAGCGGGCCCGCCCAGCCTCTTT. Its translation: CASSYDAAGPPSLF.

This clone was seen a single time. CDR3 amino acids: CASSFGVKAFF. DNA for the CDR3: TGTGCCAGCAGTTTCGGGGTCAAAGCTTTCTTT. The genes are TRBV6-5 and TRBJ1-1; D gene ambiguous. The germline V gene encodes CDR1 MNHEY and CDR2 SVGAGI. The V end was cut by 4 bases, the J end by 9 bases, with 9 bases between. The CDR3 covers 11 residues.

V gene TRBV27 combines with J gene TRBJ1-3, with D possibly matching TRBD1 (6 bases). Trimming took 7 bases from V and 0 from J, leaving 19 bases between them. The CDR3 totals 17 residues. CDR1 is MNHEY and CDR2 is SMNVEV in the germline V gene (reference sequence). The CDR3 nucleotides read TGTGCCAGCAAGGCCGGGACACACGAGACCTCTGGAAACACCATATATTTT. Translated, it gives CASKAGTHETSGNTIYF.

As for this clone: The same CDR3 also results from other DNA sequences found in this sample. J is TRBJ2-1 and V is TRBV4-2, with D uncertain. CDR3 length equals 14 residues. Germline V gene sequence: CDR1 LGHNA, CDR2 YNFKEQ. With 1 base removed from V and 5 bases from J, the gap between germline ends came to 9 bases. Written as DNA, the CDR3 is TGTGCCAGCAGCCAAGGACAAGGAAACAATGAGCAGTTCTTC. Protein sequence: CASSQGQGNNEQFF.

This clone is a singleton in its sample. The chain joins TRBV12-3 or TRBV12-4 to TRBJ1-2, with D possibly matching TRBD1 (5 bases). This CDR3 region has 13 residues. V lost 3 bases and J 4 bases, leaving 9 bases between the germline ends. CDR3 protein: CASSFGGFYGYTF. Here the CDR3 DNA reads TGTGCCAGCAGTTTCGGGGGGTTCTATGGCTACACCTTC.

The gene calls are TRBV2 and TRBJ1-1, with D tentatively TRBD1 (5 bases). This CDR3 comprises 14 residues. CDR1 and CDR2 (germline): SNHLY, FYNNEI. V was cut by 6 bases and J by 11 bases, with 22 bases left in between. CDR3 sequence reads: CASSFENEQGSAFF. Written as DNA, the CDR3 is TGTGCCAGCAGCTTCGAAAATGAGCAGGGTTCGGCTTTCTTT.

This chain joins TRBV30 and TRBJ2-7; TRBD1 is a possible D gene (5 bases). Trimming stripped 3 bases from V and 4 bases from J, with 7 bases between. CDR3 size: 11 residues. CDR1 and CDR2 (germline): GTSNPN, SVGIG (reference sequence). The CDR3 nucleotides are TGTGCCTGGAGAGGGGCATACGAGCAGTACTTC. Its translation is CAWRGAYEQYF.

This clone was seen just once. The chain joins TRBV27 to TRBJ1-5, with D tentatively TRBD1 (6 bases). The length of the CDR3 is 15 residues. V was trimmed by 2 bases and J by 1 base, leaving 9 bases between them. The germline gives CDR1 MNHEY, CDR2 SMNVEV (reference sequence). The CDR3 here is CASSLNRVSNQPQHF. DNA for the CDR3: TGTGCCAGCAGTTTAAACAGGGTGAGCAATCAGCCCCAGCATTTT.

This chain links TRBV5-1 with TRBJ1-2; 7 nucleotides align to TRBD1. The CDR3 is made up of 17 amino acids. V trimming: 0 bases; J trimming: 0 bases; junction bases outside the gene matches: 8. Germline V gives CDR1 SGHRS, CDR2 YFSETQ. CDR3 DNA sequence: TGCGCCAGCAGCTTGGATGCCCGACAGGGTCCTAACTATGGCTACACCTTC. Amino acid sequence: CASSLDARQGPNYGYTF.

The chain joins TRBV19 to TRBJ2-7; D is possibly TRBD1 (6 bases). Germline CDR1 and CDR2: LNHDA and SQIVND (reference sequence). The CDR3 is 14 residues long. Trimming stripped 5 bases from V and 1 base from J, with 12 bases between. The CDR3 region is CASSYGTPSYEQYF. In DNA form, the CDR3 reads TGTGCCAGTAGTTATGGGACACCGTCCTACGAGCAGTACTTC.

This chain connects TRBV7-9 to TRBJ2-5; maybe TRBD2 (5 bases). The CDR3 totals 12 residues. The germline CDR1 and CDR2 sequences are SEHNR and FQNEAQ (reference sequence). The germline V and J ends were trimmed by 2 bases and 4 bases, with 5 bases remaining between them. The CDR3 DNA reads as TGTGCCAGCAGCTTACTAGCAGAGACCCAGTACTTC. Its translation is CASSLLAETQYF.

The chain carries TRBV6-5 and TRBJ2-2, with 10 positions matching TRBD2. Trimming cost V 4 bases and J 1 base; bases outside gene matches: 3. The CDR3 is made up of 16 amino acids. CDR1 is MNHEY, CDR2 SVGAGI, per germline. The CDR3 spells CASSFPSGGNTGELFF. The DNA for the CDR3 is TGTGCCAGCAGTTTTCCTAGCGGGGGGAACACCGGGGAGCTGTTTTTT.

V is TRBV3-1 (or the pseudogene TRBV3-2) and J is TRBJ1-1; 9 positions match TRBD1. The CDR3 totals 16 residues. Unmatched junction bases numbered 6, after V lost 4 bases and J lost 0 bases. Germline values: CDR1 LGHDT, CDR2 YNNKEL (reference sequence). In DNA form, the CDR3 reads TGTGCCAGCAGCCGGGGGACAGGGACCATGAACACTGAAGCTTTCTTT. Its translation is CASSRGTGTMNTEAFF.

This chain uses TRBV6-5 with TRBJ1-2; 7 bases align to TRBD1. The CDR3 sequence is 14 residues long. V lost 5 bases to trimming and J lost 2 bases; unmatched junction nucleotides: 5. In germline, CDR1 is MNHEY, CDR2 SVGAGI. The CDR3 nucleotides are TGTGCCAGCAGTCAGAGACAGGGAAACTATGGCTACACCTTC. Its translation is CASSQRQGNYGYTF.

The chain couples TRBV7-9 to TRBJ1-4; 7 bases fit TRBD1. CDR3 length: 15 residues. CDR1 is SEHNR, CDR2 FQNEAQ, per germline (reference sequence). Trimming took 6 bases from V and 4 from J; bases not matched to a gene: 8. CDR3: CASSSGGNLNEKLFF. For the CDR3, the DNA is TGTGCCAGCAGTTCAGGGGGAAACCTTAATGAAAAACTGTTTTTT.